The T cell receptor (beta chain) under discussion was sequenced for a study of T cells in Graves' hyperthyroidism and ophthalmopathy. This CDR3 is 17 amino acids long. J was trimmed by 8 bases and V by 5 bases; bases with no gene match: 17. In germline, CDR1 is PRHDT, CDR2 FYEKMQ (reference sequence). There were TCR beta CDR3 regions amplified from RNA transcripts. A first-round RT-PCR of the TCR CDR3 used the HTBI primer set. TCRdb re-called the multiplex PCR reads with MiXCR, one entry per CDR3 protein. The profile covers about 350,000 distinct CDR3 sequences, with roughly a sixth appearing a single time and approximately 30% taken by the ten largest.

The sample taken for sequencing was blood. This TCR was recovered from a woman under 40 with Graves' hyperthyroidism that later progressed to Graves' ophthalmopathy. V and J are TRBV13 and TRBJ2-1, with TRBD2 matching over 8 bases. CDR3 DNA sequence: TGTGCCAGCAGCACCATAGGAGGTAGCGGGATGGGGTATGAGCAGTTCTTC. Protein: CASSTIGGSGMGYEQFF.